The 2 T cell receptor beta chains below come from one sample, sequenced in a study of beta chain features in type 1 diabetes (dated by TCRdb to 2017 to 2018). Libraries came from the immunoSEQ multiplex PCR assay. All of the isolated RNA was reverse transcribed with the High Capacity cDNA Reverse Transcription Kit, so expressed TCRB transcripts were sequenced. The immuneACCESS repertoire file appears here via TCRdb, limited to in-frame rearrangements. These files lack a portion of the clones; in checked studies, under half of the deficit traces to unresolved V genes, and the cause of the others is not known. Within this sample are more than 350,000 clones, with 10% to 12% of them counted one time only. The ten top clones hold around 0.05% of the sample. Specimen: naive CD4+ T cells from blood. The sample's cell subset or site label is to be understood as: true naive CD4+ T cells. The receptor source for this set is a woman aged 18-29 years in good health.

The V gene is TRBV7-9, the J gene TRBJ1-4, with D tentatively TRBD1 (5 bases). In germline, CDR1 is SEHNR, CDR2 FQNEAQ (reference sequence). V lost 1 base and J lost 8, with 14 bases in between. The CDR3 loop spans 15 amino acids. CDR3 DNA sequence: TGTGCCAGCAGCTTAGGTGGTGGGACCGGCGAAAAACTGTTTTTT. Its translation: CASSLGGGTGEKLFF. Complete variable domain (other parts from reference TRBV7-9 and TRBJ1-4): DTGVSQNPRHKITKRGQNVTFRCDPISEHNRLYWYRQTLGQGPEFLTYFQNEAQLEKSRLLSDRFSAERPKGSFSTLEIQRTEQGDSAMYLCASSLGGGTGEKLFFGSGTQLSVL.

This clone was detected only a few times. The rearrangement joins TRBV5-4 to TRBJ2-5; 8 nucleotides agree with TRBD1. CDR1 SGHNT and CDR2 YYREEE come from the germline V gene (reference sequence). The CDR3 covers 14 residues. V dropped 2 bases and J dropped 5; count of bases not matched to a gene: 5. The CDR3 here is CASSFDRGVETQYF. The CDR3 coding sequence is TGTGCCAGCAGCTTTGACAGGGGTGTGGAGACCCAGTACTTC.